This TCR beta chain stems from a study of blood T cell repertoires in COVID-19. Study-level background: Donors in the United States, Italy and Spain gave samples during acute or convalescent COVID-19. Sample material is recorded as cDNA or gDNA derived from T cells, B-cell-depleted T cells, or PBMCs.

Per the study methods: Reference gene primer amplification gave nucleated cell count estimates. The assay was immunoSEQ multiplex PCR, and TCRdb's table has in-frame clones only and misses some. The D gene and trimming were derived from the DNA, and the V and J assignments and clone size from that table. The repertoire holds approximately 390,000 clones, with 88% as singletons. The sequenced sample consisted of PBMCs or T cells enriched from blood (not recorded which). The sequence came from a woman aged 40 to 55 with acute COVID-19.

The DNA for the CDR3 is TGTGCCAGCAGTTGGGACAGTAACACCGGGGAGCTGTTTTTT. Its protein is CASSWDSNTGELFF. The chain carries TRBV2 and TRBJ2-2; 7 bases match TRBD1. V dropped 5 bases and J dropped 2; count of bases not matched to a gene: 2. The CDR3 has 14 residues. From germline, CDR1 is SNHLY and CDR2 FYNNEI. Using reference TRBV2 and TRBJ2-2 for the parts outside the CDR3, the full variable domain is EPEVTQTPSHQVTQMGQEVILRCVPISNHLYFYWYRQILGQKVEFLVSFYNNEISEKSEIFDDQFSVERPDGSNFTLKIRSTKLEDSAMYFCASSWDSNTGELFFGEGSRLTVL.